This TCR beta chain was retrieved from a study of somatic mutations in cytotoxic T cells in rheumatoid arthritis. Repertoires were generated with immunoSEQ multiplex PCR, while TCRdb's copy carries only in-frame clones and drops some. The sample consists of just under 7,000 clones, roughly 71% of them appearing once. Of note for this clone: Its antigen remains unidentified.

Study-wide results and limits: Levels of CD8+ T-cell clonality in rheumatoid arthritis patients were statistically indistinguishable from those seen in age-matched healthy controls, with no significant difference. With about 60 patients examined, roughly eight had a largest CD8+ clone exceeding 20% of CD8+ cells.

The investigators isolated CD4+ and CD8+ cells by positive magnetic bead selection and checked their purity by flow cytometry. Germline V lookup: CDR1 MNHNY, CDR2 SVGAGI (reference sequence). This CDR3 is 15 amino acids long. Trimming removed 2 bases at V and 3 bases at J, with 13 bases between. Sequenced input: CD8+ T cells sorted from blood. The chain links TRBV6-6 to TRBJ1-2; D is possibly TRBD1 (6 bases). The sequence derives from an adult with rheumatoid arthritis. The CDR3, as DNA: TGTGCCAGCAGTTACGGACCCTCAGGGGACTATGGCTACACCTTC. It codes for CASSYGPSGDYGYTF.